The TCR beta chain under discussion was sequenced for a study of T cell responses to AZD1222 COVID-19 vaccine. The CDR3 loop spans 15 amino acids. Sequenced by immunoSEQ multiplex PCR; TCRdb stores in-frame clones only, minus some. The sample lists about 100,000 clones; about 87% were seen once. This sample comprised peripheral blood, obtained on day 0 of AZD1222 vaccination. This TCR was sampled from an adult in good health. V and J are TRBV21-1 and TRBJ1-6; TRBD1 reflects the table's D call only, with no check against the DNA. TRBV21-1 is deemed a pseudogene. The CDR3 coding sequence is TGTGCCAGCGGAAATTGTAGGGGATTGGGTTCACCCCTCCACTTT. Translated: CASGNCRGLGSPLHF.